This TCR beta chain comes out of a study of cytomegalovirus exposure and HLA in healthy donors. Healthy bone marrow donors formed the donor group. A word on this clone: Its antigen is undetermined.

Regarding the study as a whole: Later on, analysis showed that most CMV-associated TCR beta chains appeared to be HLA-restricted.

The CDR3 covers 14 residues. Germline V CDR1 and CDR2: MNHNY, SVGAGI (reference sequence). V gave up 11 bases and J gave up 2 bases, with 18 bases separating them. Researchers ran the PCR with 60 Vbeta and 13 Jbeta primers. TCRdb's table, derived via immunoSEQ multiplex PCR, lists solely in-frame clones and lacks some. The table includes approximately 100,000 clones, around 65% detected once. This receptor was obtained from a woman aged 45-59 years in good health and CMV-seronegative. The chain is built from TRBV6-6 and TRBJ1-1, with D perhaps matching TRBD1 (6 bases). Sequencing was performed on PBMCs. For the CDR3, the DNA is TGTGCCGTCGTCCCGGGAGGGGGAAACACTGAAGCTTTCTTT. Its translation: CAVVPGGGNTEAFF.